This TCR beta chain was sequenced for a study of blood T cell repertoires in COVID-19. Across the study: The United States, Italy and Spain were the sources of the acute and convalescent COVID-19 samples. From T cells, B-cell-depleted T cells, or PBMCs came the material, which was cDNA or gDNA.

Profiling relied on immunoSEQ multiplex PCR, and the TCRdb table lists in-frame clones only, not all of them. The sample has about 290,000 clones, 70% to 90% seen once. The TCR originated in a woman aged 50 to 60 with active or convalescent COVID-19. The material sequenced was peripheral blood.

CDR3 loop: CASILQGTDTQYF. DNA for the CDR3: TGTGCCAGTATTCTACAGGGCACAGATACGCAGTATTTT. The V and J genes are TRBV19 and TRBJ2-3; D perhaps matches TRBD1 (5 bases). This CDR3 comprises 13 residues. In germline, CDR1 is LNHDA, CDR2 SQIVND (reference sequence). Trimming removed 7 bases at V and 1 base at J, with 9 bases between.